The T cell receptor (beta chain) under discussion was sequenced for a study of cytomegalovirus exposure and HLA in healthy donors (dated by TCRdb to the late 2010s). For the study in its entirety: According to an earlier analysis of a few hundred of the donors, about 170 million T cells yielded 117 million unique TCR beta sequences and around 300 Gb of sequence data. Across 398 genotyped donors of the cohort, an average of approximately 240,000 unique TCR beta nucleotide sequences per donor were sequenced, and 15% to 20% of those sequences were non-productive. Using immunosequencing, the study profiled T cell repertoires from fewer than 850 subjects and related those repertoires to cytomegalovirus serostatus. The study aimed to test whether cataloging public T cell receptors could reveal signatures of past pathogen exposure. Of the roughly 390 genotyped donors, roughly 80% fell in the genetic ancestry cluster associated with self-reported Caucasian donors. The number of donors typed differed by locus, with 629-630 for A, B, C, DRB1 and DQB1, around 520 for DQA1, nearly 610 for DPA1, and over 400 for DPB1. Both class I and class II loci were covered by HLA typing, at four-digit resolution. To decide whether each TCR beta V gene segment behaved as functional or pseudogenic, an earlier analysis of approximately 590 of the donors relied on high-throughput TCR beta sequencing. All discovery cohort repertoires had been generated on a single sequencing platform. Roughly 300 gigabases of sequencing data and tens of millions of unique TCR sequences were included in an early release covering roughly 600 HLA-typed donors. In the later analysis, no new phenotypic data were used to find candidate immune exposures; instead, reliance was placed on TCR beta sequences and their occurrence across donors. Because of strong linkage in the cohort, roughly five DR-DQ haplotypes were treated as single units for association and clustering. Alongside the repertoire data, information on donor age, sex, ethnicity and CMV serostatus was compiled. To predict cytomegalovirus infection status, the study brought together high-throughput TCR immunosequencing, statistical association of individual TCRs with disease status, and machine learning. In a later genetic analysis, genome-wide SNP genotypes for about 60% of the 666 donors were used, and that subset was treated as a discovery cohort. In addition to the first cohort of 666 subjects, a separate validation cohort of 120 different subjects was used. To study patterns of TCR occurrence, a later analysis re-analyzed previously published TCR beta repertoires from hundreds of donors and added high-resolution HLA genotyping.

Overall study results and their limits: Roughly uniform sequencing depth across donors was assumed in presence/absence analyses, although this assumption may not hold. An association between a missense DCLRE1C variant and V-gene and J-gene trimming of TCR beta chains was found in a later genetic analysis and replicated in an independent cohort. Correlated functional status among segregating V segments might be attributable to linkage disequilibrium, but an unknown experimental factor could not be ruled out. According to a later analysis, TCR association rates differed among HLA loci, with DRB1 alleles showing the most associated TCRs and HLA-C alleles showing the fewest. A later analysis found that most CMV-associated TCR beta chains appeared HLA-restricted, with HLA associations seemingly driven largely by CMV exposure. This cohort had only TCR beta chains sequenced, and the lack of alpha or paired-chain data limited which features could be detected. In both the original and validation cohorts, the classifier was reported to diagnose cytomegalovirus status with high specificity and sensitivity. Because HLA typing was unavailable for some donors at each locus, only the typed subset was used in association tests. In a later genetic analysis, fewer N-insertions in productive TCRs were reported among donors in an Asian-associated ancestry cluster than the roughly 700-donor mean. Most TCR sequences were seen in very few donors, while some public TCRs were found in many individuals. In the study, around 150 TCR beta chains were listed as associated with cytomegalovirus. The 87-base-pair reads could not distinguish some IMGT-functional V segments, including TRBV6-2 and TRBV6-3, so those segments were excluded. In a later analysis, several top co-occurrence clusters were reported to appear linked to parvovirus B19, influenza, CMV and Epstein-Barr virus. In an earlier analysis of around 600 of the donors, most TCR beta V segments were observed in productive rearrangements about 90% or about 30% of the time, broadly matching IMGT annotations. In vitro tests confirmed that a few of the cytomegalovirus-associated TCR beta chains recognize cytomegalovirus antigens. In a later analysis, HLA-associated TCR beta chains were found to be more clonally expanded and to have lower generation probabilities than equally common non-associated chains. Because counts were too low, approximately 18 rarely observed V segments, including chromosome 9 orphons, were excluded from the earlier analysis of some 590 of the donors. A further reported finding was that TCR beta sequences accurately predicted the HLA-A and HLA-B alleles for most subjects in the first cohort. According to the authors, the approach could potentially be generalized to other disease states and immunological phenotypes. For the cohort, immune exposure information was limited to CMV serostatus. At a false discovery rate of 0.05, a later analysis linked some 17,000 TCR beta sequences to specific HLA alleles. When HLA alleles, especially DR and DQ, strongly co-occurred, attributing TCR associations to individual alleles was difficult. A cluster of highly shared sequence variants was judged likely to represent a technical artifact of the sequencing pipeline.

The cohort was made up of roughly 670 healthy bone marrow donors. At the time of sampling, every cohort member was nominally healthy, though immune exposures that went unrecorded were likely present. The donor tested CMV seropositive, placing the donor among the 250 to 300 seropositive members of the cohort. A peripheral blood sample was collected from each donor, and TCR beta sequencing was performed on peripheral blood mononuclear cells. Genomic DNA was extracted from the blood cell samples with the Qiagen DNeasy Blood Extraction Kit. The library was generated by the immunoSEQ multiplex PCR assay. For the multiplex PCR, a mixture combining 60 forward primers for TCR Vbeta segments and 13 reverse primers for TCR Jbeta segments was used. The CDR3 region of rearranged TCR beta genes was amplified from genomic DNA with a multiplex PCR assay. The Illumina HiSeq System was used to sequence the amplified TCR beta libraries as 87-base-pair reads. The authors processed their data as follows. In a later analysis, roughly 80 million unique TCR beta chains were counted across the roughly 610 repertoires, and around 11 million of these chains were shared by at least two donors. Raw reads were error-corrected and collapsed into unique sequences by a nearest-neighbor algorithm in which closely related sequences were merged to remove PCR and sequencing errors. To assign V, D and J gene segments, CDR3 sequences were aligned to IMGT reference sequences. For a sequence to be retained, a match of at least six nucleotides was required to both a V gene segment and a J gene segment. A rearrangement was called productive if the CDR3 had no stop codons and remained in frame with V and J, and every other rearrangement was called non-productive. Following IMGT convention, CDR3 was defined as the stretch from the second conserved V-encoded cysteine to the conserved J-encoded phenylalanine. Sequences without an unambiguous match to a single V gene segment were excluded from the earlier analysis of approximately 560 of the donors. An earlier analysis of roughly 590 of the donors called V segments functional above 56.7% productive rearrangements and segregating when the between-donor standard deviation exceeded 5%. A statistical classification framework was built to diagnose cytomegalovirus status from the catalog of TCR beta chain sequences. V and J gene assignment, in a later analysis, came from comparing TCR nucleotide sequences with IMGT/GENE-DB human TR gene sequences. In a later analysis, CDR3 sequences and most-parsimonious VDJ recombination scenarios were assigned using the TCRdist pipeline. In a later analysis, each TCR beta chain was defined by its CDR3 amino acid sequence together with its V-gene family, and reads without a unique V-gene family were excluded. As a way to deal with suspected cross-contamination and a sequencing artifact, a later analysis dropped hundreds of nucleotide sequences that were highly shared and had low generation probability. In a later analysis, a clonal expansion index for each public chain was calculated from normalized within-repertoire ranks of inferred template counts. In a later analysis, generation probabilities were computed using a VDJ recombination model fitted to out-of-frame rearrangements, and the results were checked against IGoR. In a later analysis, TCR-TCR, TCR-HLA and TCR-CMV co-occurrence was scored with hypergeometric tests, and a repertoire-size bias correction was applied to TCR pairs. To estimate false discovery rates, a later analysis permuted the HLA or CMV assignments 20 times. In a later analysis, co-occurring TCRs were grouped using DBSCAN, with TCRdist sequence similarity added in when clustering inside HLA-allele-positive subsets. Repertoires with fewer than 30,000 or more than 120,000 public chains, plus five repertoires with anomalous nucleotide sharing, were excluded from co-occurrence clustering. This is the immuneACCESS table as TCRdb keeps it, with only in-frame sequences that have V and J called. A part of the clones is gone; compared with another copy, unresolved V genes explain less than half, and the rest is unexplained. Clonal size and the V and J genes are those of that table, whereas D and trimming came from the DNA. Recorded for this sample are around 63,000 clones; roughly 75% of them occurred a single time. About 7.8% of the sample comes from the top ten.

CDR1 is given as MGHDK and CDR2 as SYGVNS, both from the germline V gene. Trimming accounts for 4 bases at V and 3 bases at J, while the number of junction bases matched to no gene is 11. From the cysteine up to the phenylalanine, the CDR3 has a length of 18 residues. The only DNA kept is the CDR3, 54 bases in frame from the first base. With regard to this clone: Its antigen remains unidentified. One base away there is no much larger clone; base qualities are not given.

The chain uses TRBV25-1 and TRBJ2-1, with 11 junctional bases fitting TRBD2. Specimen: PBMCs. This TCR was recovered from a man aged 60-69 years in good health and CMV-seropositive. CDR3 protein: CASSGRSGRALFYNEQFF. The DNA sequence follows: TGTGCCAGCAGTGGACGTAGCGGGAGGGCCCTATTCTACAATGAGCAGTTCTTC.